The clone carrying this T cell receptor (beta chain) was observed once. Its antigen remains unidentified. This sample was taken from a study of shared clonotypes between healthy human individuals. Looking at the study overall: Per donor, CD8 memory used one plate, CD8 naive used two, CD4 memory used three and CD4 naive used three.

Study-level points and caveats: Having only a few donors restricted how much genetic and exposure-history diversity was captured.

Evenly divided among several immunoSEQ plates was the genomic DNA of each subset. In the original analysis: Filtering differed since immunoSEQ provided only junctions, with no quality scores. TCRdb's table, derived via immunoSEQ multiplex PCR, lists solely in-frame clones and lacks some. The V and J calls and clone size come from that table; D and trimming were worked out from the DNA. The repertoire holds approximately 1.1 million clones, with 78% as singletons. The length of the CDR3 is 15 residues. With V trimmed by 0 bases and J by 6 bases, 6 bases remained unmatched. Germline-derived CDR1 and CDR2 are SGHNT and YYREEE (reference sequence).

The chain combines TRBV5-4 with TRBJ2-7, with 10 bases matching TRBD1. This sequence originates from a man aged 18 to 30 in good health. Some clones in this sample may be carry-over from other donors' samples. The sample taken for sequencing was memory CD4+ T cells from PBMCs. Documented subset: CD45RA-negative fraction. This CDR3 is CASSLALGQGGEQYF. The CDR3 DNA sequence: TGTGCCAGCAGCTTGGCCCTTGGACAGGGGGGCGAGCAGTACTTC.